This T cell receptor (beta chain) was sequenced during a study of shared clonotypes between healthy human individuals. Study-wide results and limits: Generation probabilities were higher for clonotypes shared across all four sorted-subset donors than for unshared ones. Despite large depth, rarefaction showed incomplete sorted-subset sequencing.

Caucasian adults living in Nashville, Tennessee, provided all samples. From germline, CDR1 is SGHRS and CDR2 YFSETQ. The CDR3 is made up of 13 amino acids. V gave up 0 bases and J gave up 2 bases, with 5 bases separating them. Comment on this clone: Its antigen is unidentified. Other DNA sequences from this sample encode an identical CDR3 as well.

Under the authors' procedure: Owing to the provision of junction-only sequences devoid of quality scores by immunoSEQ, filtering differed. Measured with immunoSEQ multiplex PCR; TCRdb has only the in-frame clones, and not every one. The D gene and trimming were derived from the DNA, and the V and J assignments and clone size from that table. The sample lists under 2,500,000 clones; approximately 94% were seen once. The material sequenced was naive CD4+ T cells sorted from blood. This sample's subset: CD45RA+ positively selected. The chain has TRBV5-1 and TRBJ1-1; D gene unclear. This sequence originates from a man younger than 30 in good health. The CDR3 is CASSLAGNTEAFF. The CDR3 DNA follows: TGCGCCAGCAGCTTGGCTGGTAACACTGAAGCTTTCTTT.